This is a list of T cell receptor beta chains from one sample in a study of cytotoxic CD8 clonotypes in ibrutinib-treated CLL. Libraries were prepared by immunoSEQ multiplex PCR; TCRdb keeps only in-frame clonotypes and omits some of them. Here the sample spans around 16,000 clones, 68% being singletons. This material consisted of PBMCs, taken before ibrutinib treatment. Source of these receptors: a human donor with chronic lymphocytic leukemia. The CDR3 runs from the conserved cysteine through the conserved F or W. The D gene is left open where the match is weak. Where a row states a size, it is once, few, many or the class of an expanded clone; other rows omit it.

size	V	D	J	CDR3	DNA
NA	TRBV10-3	TRBD2	TRBJ2-3	CATLTMGGNTDTQYF	TGTGCCACCCTAACGATGGGGGGGAACACAGATACGCAGTATTTT
NA	TRBV7-8	NA	TRBJ2-2	CASSLGVHTTGELFF	TGTGCCAGCAGCTTAGGAGTGCATACCACCGGGGAGCTGTTTTTT
NA	TRBV7-3	NA	TRBJ2-3	CASSLSSGTDTQYF	TGTGCCAGCAGCTTGAGTAGCGGCACAGATACGCAGTATTTT
NA	TRBV2	TRBD2	TRBJ2-1	CASSEGLAGYEQFF	TGTGCCAGCAGTGAAGGACTAGCGGGGTATGAGCAGTTCTTC
NA	TRBV4-2	NA	TRBJ1-2	CASSQDDGYGYTF	TGTGCCAGCAGCCAAGATGATGGCTATGGCTACACCTTC
NA	TRBV5-8	TRBD2	TRBJ2-4	CASSLGSGVKNIQYF	TGTGCCAGCAGCTTGGGTAGCGGGGTCAAAAACATTCAGTACTTC
NA	TRBV2	TRBD1	TRBJ2-7	CASSGGQGSYEQYF	TGTGCCAGCAGTGGGGGACAGGGGTCCTACGAGCAGTACTTC
few	TRBV6-1	TRBD2	TRBJ2-1	CASSGGYNEQFF	TGTGCCAGTAGCGGGGGTTACAATGAGCAGTTCTTC
NA	TRBV5-4	NA	TRBJ1-1	CASSLDQNTEAFF	TGTGCCAGCAGCTTAGACCAAAACACTGAAGCTTTCTTT
NA	TRBV25-1	NA	TRBJ1-4	CASSSTGPTNEKLFF	TGTGCCAGCAGTTCTACAGGCCCAACTAATGAAAAACTGTTTTTT
once	TRBV7-3	TRBD2	TRBJ2-2	CASSQGGQGELFF	TGTGCCAGCAGCCAGGGAGGGCAGGGGGAGCTGTTTTTT
NA	TRBV7-6	NA	TRBJ1-6	CASSTGQYNSPLHF	TGTGCCAGCAGCACAGGGCAGTATAATTCACCCCTCCACTTT
NA	TRBV5-1	NA	TRBJ1-1	CASSFLTASTEAFF	TGCGCCAGCAGCTTCTTAACAGCCTCGACTGAAGCTTTCTTT
NA	TRBV11-3	TRBD1	TRBJ1-5	CASSTGGRDQPQHF	TGTGCCAGCAGCACAGGGGGGCGAGATCAGCCCCAGCATTTT
NA	TRBV6-6	TRBD2	TRBJ2-1	CASSYGGVSYNEQFF	TGTGCCAGCAGTTACGGGGGGGTCTCCTACAATGAGCAGTTCTTC
NA	TRBV2	NA	TRBJ2-1	CASSASGTRTHNEQFF	TGTGCCAGCAGTGCTTCCGGGACCCGGACCCACAATGAGCAGTTCTTC
NA	TRBV10-1	NA	TRBJ2-1	CASSESSRLNEQFF	TGCGCCAGCAGTGAGTCGTCCAGGCTGAATGAGCAGTTCTTC
few	TRBV30	NA	TRBJ2-5	CAWSVSSILETQYF	TGTGCCTGGAGTGTATCTAGCATCCTTGAGACCCAGTACTTC
NA	TRBV7-8	NA	TRBJ1-3	CASSSDSTSGNTIYF	TGTGCCAGCAGCTCGGACAGTACTTCTGGAAACACCATATATTTT
NA	TRBV28	TRBD1	TRBJ1-3	CASSPQVWTGGNTIYF	TGTGCCAGCAGTCCCCAGGTGTGGACAGGGGGAAACACCATATATTTT
NA	TRBV14	NA	TRBJ2-1	CASSQDRGRRNEQFF	TGTGCCAGCAGCCAAGATCGGGGGCGACGCAATGAGCAGTTCTTC
NA	TRBV2	NA	TRBJ2-5	CASTLRGTDQETQYF	TGTGCCAGCACCCTCCGGGGAACGGATCAAGAGACCCAGTACTTC
NA	TRBV10-3	NA	TRBJ2-7	CATTPDHRIEQYF	TGTGCCACCACACCGGACCATCGGATCGAGCAGTACTTC
few	TRBV7-2	NA	TRBJ1-1	CASSFRGQNTEAFF	TGTGCCAGCAGCTTCAGGGGACAGAACACTGAAGCTTTCTTT
NA	TRBV7-8	TRBD1	TRBJ1-3	CASSPKEGAIGNTIYF	TGTGCCAGCAGCCCCAAAGAGGGGGCGATAGGAAACACCATATATTTT
few	TRBV20-1	NA	TRBJ2-1	CSSGGPYEQFF	TGCAGTTCGGGGGGCCCCTATGAGCAGTTCTTC
NA	TRBV2	TRBD1	TRBJ1-1	CASKAGGALNTEAFF	TGTGCCAGCAAGGCAGGGGGGGCCTTGAACACTGAAGCTTTCTTT
NA	TRBV6-1	TRBD1	TRBJ2-7	CASSEGGQPYYEQYF	TGTGCCAGCAGTGAAGGGGGACAGCCTTACTACGAGCAGTACTTC
NA	TRBV6-6	NA	TRBJ1-2	CASNPSGGATSRYTF	TGTGCCAGCAACCCCTCGGGGGGGGCCACAAGCCGCTACACCTTC
few	TRBV29-1	NA	TRBJ1-4	CSVALEGRGEKLFF	TGCAGCGTTGCCCTTGAGGGGAGAGGCGAAAAACTGTTTTTT
NA	TRBV28	NA	TRBJ2-7	CASSPNSYEQYF	TGTGCCAGCAGCCCGAATAGCTACGAGCAGTACTTC
NA	TRBV28	NA	TRBJ2-7	CASSAGLELSEQYF	TGTGCCAGCTCCGCGGGGCTAGAGCTGAGCGAGCAGTACTTC
once	TRBV18	TRBD2	TRBJ2-1	CASSNRGGSSYNEQFF	TGTGCCAGCTCAAACCGCGGGGGGAGCTCCTACAATGAGCAGTTCTTC
NA	TRBV6-5	TRBD2	TRBJ2-7	CASSYSQGGGAYEQYF	TGTGCCAGCAGTTACTCCCAGGGCGGGGGGGCCTACGAGCAGTACTTC
few	TRBV6-5	NA	TRBJ2-3	CASSYSAGTRTDTQYF	TGTGCCAGCAGTTACTCGGCGGGGACACGCACAGATACGCAGTATTTT
NA	TRBV18	NA	TRBJ1-1	CASSPGNRAPEAFF	TGTGCCAGCTCACCCGGAAACAGGGCCCCTGAAGCTTTCTTT
few	TRBV2	TRBD2	TRBJ2-5	CASSEYSGGNRMETQYF	TGTGCCAGCAGTGAATACAGCGGGGGGAATCGTATGGAGACCCAGTACTTC
few	TRBV7-9	NA	TRBJ2-5	CASSLPETQYF	TGTGCCAGCAGCTTACCGGAGACCCAGTACTTC
NA	TRBV27	NA	TRBJ1-6	CASSLVPRAPGAESPLHF	TGTGCCAGCAGTTTAGTCCCGCGGGCCCCGGGGGCAGAGTCACCCCTCCACTTT
NA	TRBV11-2	NA	TRBJ1-2	CASSQWTEDNYGYTF	TGTGCCAGCAGCCAGTGGACAGAGGATAACTATGGCTACACCTTC
few	TRBV5-1	NA	TRBJ1-2	CASRTGTETNYGYTF	TGCGCCAGCAGGACCGGGACGGAGACTAACTATGGCTACACCTTC
NA	TRBV9	NA	TRBJ1-1	CASSVQGTEAFF	TGTGCCAGCAGCGTACAGGGGACTGAAGCTTTCTTT
NA	TRBV7-8	NA	TRBJ1-6	CASSFLDSYNSPLHF	TGTGCCAGCAGTTTCCTCGACAGCTATAATTCACCCCTCCACTTT
few	TRBV7-2	TRBD2	TRBJ2-3	CASSLVRSGGDTQYF	TGTGCCAGCAGCTTAGTGAGGTCGGGGGGAGATACGCAGTATTTT
once	TRBV5-8	NA	TRBJ1-3	CASSPGKFSSGNTIYF	TGTGCCAGCAGCCCCGGGAAATTCAGCTCTGGAAACACCATATATTTT
few	TRBV6-6	TRBD2	TRBJ2-7	CASKAGDLRSSYEQYF	TGTGCCAGCAAGGCGGGGGACCTCAGGAGCTCCTACGAGCAGTACTTC
NA	TRBV11-1	NA	TRBJ2-7	CASSLSLYEQYF	TGTGCCAGCAGCTTAAGTCTCTACGAGCAGTACTTC